One sample yielded the 27 T cell receptor beta chains listed below, sequenced in a study of blood T cell repertoires in COVID-19 (dated by TCRdb to the early 2020s). The receptor library was made with the immunoSEQ multiplex PCR assay. TCRdb obtained this table from immuneACCESS and retained in-frame rearrangements with V and J assigned. These tables miss some clones; where compared with another copy, unresolved V genes account for less than half of the shortfall, and the remainder is unexplained. This sample is represented by 130,000 to 150,000 clones; over 80% of them were singletons. The ten largest clones represent approximately 2.7% of the sample. Sequencing was done on a sample of peripheral blood. The receptors stem from a woman between 35 and 50 years old with active or convalescent COVID-19.

The V and J genes are TRBV6-5 and TRBJ2-6, with D unclear. The CDR3 loop spans 14 amino acids. Germline assignment: CDR1 MNHEY and CDR2 SVGAGI. Trimming stripped 6 bases from V and 2 bases from J, with 8 bases between. This CDR3 reads CASSLSPGANVLTF. The CDR3 DNA reads as TGTGCCAGCAGCCTATCCCCTGGGGCCAACGTCCTGACTTTC.

This clone was seen a handful of times. The chain uses TRBV7-9 and TRBJ1-1, with 9 bases identical to TRBD1. The V segment lost 4 bases and the J segment 10 bases; nucleotides outside the gene matches: 7. The CDR3 extends over 13 amino acids. The germline gives CDR1 SEHNR, CDR2 FQNEAQ (reference sequence). CDR3 amino acids: CASSSTGGLRAFF. The CDR3 region has the DNA TGTGCCAGCAGCTCAACAGGGGGCCTTCGAGCTTTCTTT.

This chain links TRBV18 with TRBJ2-7; D is unresolved. CDR3 length equals 15 residues. V gave up 3 bases and J gave up 0 bases, with 12 bases separating them. CDR1 and CDR2 from the germline V gene are KGHSH and LQKENI. The CDR3 region has the DNA TGTGCCAGCTCACCTACGTGGCAGAACTCCTACGAGCAGTACTTC. This encodes CASSPTWQNSYEQYF.

The rearrangement uses TRBV11-2 and TRBJ1-5; the D is unclear. Trimming stripped 5 bases from V and 0 bases from J, with 11 bases between. The V gene's germline CDR1 is SGHAT and CDR2 FQNNGV. The CDR3 extends over 15 amino acids. The DNA of the CDR3 is TGTGCCAGCAGCCCCGACTCCCATAGCAATCAGCCCCAGCATTTT. Translated: CASSPDSHSNQPQHF.

The V call is TRBV18, the J call TRBJ2-3; 11 positions match TRBD1. This CDR3 comprises 16 residues. Germline loops: CDR1 KGHSH, CDR2 LQKENI. With 4 bases clipped from V and 4 bases from J, the junction kept 7 bases outside the gene matches. CDR3 DNA: TGTGCCAGCTCACTGACCGGGACAGGGGGATCAGATACGCAGTATTTT. Residues: CASSLTGTGGSDTQYF.

The chain employs TRBV27 and TRBJ1-6; possible D gene TRBD1, 6 bases. Trimming took 5 bases from V and 5 from J, leaving 10 bases between them. Germline CDR1 and CDR2: MNHEY and SMNVEV (reference sequence). The CDR3 has 14 amino acids. CDR3 protein: CASSLRGNNSPLHF. The CDR3 nucleotides read TGTGCCAGCAGTCTCAGGGGCAATAATTCACCCCTCCACTTT.

This sequence joins TRBV28 and TRBJ1-4; 9 bases match TRBD1. The V gene's germline CDR1 is MDHEN and CDR2 SYDVKM. V lost 6 bases to trimming and J lost 4 bases; unmatched junction nucleotides: 9. CDR3 length: 16 amino acids. The CDR3 spells CASSLRWDRDNEKLFF. The CDR3 nucleotides are TGTGCCAGCAGCCTTAGGTGGGACAGGGATAATGAAAAACTGTTTTTT.

This sequence joins TRBV6-5 and TRBJ2-1, with 12 bases identical to TRBD2. Germline lookup yields CDR1 MNHEY and CDR2 SVGAGI. This CDR3 is built from 15 residues. V shed 4 bases, J shed 7 bases, and the junction held 5 bases outside the gene matches. The CDR3 spells CASSFTSGGRNEQFF. The CDR3 DNA reads as TGTGCCAGCAGTTTTACTAGCGGGGGGCGGAATGAGCAGTTCTTC.

The V gene is TRBV27, the J gene TRBJ2-7; D perhaps matches TRBD1 (5 bases). V was trimmed by 8 bases and J by 0 bases, leaving 17 bases between them. The length of the CDR3 is 15 residues. Per germline, CDR1 MNHEY and CDR2 SMNVEV (reference sequence). The CDR3 coding sequence is TGTGCCAGCTCCTTCGGACCCGACAGCTCCTACGAGCAGTACTTC. The encoded protein is CASSFGPDSSYEQYF.

J is TRBJ1-4 and V is TRBV6-5; D perhaps matches TRBD1 (6 bases). Germline V gene sequence: CDR1 MNHEY, CDR2 SVGAGI. This CDR3 has 13 amino acids. The V and J ends lost 5 bases and 7 bases respectively, with 11 bases between them. CDR3: CASSKQGIEKLFF. CDR3 sequence (DNA): TGTGCCAGCAGTAAACAGGGAATTGAAAAACTGTTTTTT.

This clone has a handful of counts. This chain connects TRBV30 to TRBJ1-5; no firm D call. The germline V gene encodes CDR1 GTSNPN and CDR2 SVGIG (reference sequence). This CDR3 region has 15 residues. Trimming stripped 1 base from V and 0 bases from J, with 10 bases between. The CDR3 nucleotides read TGTGCCTGGAGTGCCGGACTTCTTAGCAATCAGCCCCAGCATTTT. As protein: CAWSAGLLSNQPQHF.

The rearrangement uses TRBV6-5 and TRBJ2-7, with D perhaps TRBD1 (5 bases). Germline-derived CDR1 and CDR2 are MNHEY and SVGAGI. This CDR3 is 14 amino acids long. Trimming cost V 2 bases and J 4 bases, with 12 bases left between them. The CDR3 DNA reads as TGTGCCAGCAGTTACGACCAGGGTTTTTACGAGCAGTACTTC. This translates into CASSYDQGFYEQYF.

The chain is built from TRBV10-3 and TRBJ1-1; D gene ambiguous. V lost 0 bases to trimming and J lost 0 bases, with 5 bases between them. Per the germline V gene, CDR1 is ENHRY and CDR2 is SYGVKD. The CDR3 consists of 14 residues. The CDR3 DNA is TGTGCCATCAGTGAGTCCAGTCTGAACACTGAAGCTTTCTTT. This sequence encodes CAISESSLNTEAFF.

The V and J genes are TRBV5-1 and TRBJ2-3; D perhaps matches TRBD1 (5 bases). The germline gives CDR1 SGHRS, CDR2 YFSETQ. The CDR3 consists of 18 residues. V was trimmed by 0 bases and J by 0 bases, leaving 17 bases between them. CDR3 loop: CASSLGRQPGTSTDTQYF. The CDR3 DNA is TGCGCCAGCAGCTTGGGCCGACAGCCAGGAACTAGCACAGATACGCAGTATTTT.

The chain couples TRBV29-1 to TRBJ2-1; 8 bases line up with TRBD2. CDR1 and CDR2 (germline): SQVTM, ANQGSEA. There are 16 residues in the CDR3. The J segment lost 0 bases and the V segment lost 4 bases, leaving 8 bases of the junction unmatched. Here the CDR3 reads CSVVDSGDLSYNEQFF. CDR3 DNA: TGCAGCGTTGTTGATAGCGGGGACCTCTCCTACAATGAGCAGTTCTTC.

This clone was detected once. This CDR3 is CSVVRDSGNTIYF. As DNA, the CDR3 is TGCAGCGTTGTCAGGGACTCTGGAAACACCATATATTTT. This chain uses TRBV29-1 with TRBJ1-3; D perhaps matches TRBD1 (5 bases). CDR3 length: 13 amino acids. V shed 4 bases and J shed 0 bases, with 7 bases lying between them. Germline loops: CDR1 SQVTM, CDR2 ANQGSEA.

The V gene is TRBV5-1, the J gene TRBJ1-4, with a possible D match to TRBD1 (5 bases). V was clipped by 4 bases and J by 8 bases, with 15 bases between them. Germline V gives CDR1 SGHRS, CDR2 YFSETQ. This CDR3 comprises 14 residues. The CDR3 here is CASSGGTSREKLFF. The CDR3 region has the DNA TGCGCCAGCAGCGGGGGGACCAGCCGGGAAAAACTGTTTTTT.

The chain employs TRBV30 and TRBJ2-6; D is uncertain. This CDR3 region has 15 residues. CDR1 is GTSNPN, CDR2 SVGIG, per germline (reference sequence). V gave up 3 bases and J gave up 0 bases, with 9 bases separating them. The DNA for the CDR3 is TGTGCCTGGAGGGCCGGCGGCTCTGGGGCCAACGTCCTGACTTTC. Translated, it gives CAWRAGGSGANVLTF.

The CDR3 loop is CASSPYLTGGLYEQYF. The CDR3 DNA follows: TGTGCCAGCAGTCCCTACCTGACAGGGGGTCTCTACGAGCAGTACTTC. The chain links TRBV28 to TRBJ2-7; 9 bases line up with TRBD1. J lost 3 bases, V lost 5 bases, and 11 bases had no gene match. The CDR3 loop spans 16 amino acids. The germline V gene encodes CDR1 MDHEN and CDR2 SYDVKM.

The V call is TRBV7-9, the J call TRBJ1-1; D unresolved. This CDR3 is 16 amino acids long. The ends were cut back, 7 bases at V and 1 base at J, with 19 bases in the middle. From germline, CDR1 is SEHNR and CDR2 FQNEAQ (reference sequence). CDR3 coding DNA: TGTGCCAGCACCCCCCCGGTGTCTACCTCGAACACTGAAGCTTTCTTT. Translating it yields CASTPPVSTSNTEAFF.

The J gene is TRBJ2-2, the V gene TRBV5-6, with 7 positions matching TRBD2. The CDR3 sequence is 15 residues long. The V segment lost 3 bases and the J segment 0 bases; nucleotides outside the gene matches: 2. Germline V lookup: CDR1 SGHDT, CDR2 YYEEEE. CDR3 DNA: TGTGCCAGCAGCTCGGGACTACCGAACACCGGGGAGCTGTTTTTT. Protein product: CASSSGLPNTGELFF.

This clone was seen just once. A junction boundary mismatches the germline segment, possibly from a read error. This sequence joins TRBV5-5 and TRBJ1-1, with TRBD1 matching over 7 bases. Per germline, CDR1 SGHKS and CDR2 YYEKEE (reference sequence). This CDR3 contains 14 residues. The CDR3 reads CASSLDRLNTEAFF. The CDR3 bases are TGTGCCAGCAGTTTGGACAGGTTAAACACTGAAGCTTTCTTT.

The CDR3 bases are TGTGCCAGCAGCTTGGGGGACAGGGTCGTCTATGGCTACACCTTC. The encoded protein is CASSLGDRVVYGYTF. The rearrangement links TRBV5-8 to TRBJ1-2; 9 bases are a match to TRBD1. The junction had 4 bases not matched to a gene; V was cut back by 0 bases and J by 4 bases. This CDR3 spans 15 amino acids. In germline, CDR1 is SGHTS, CDR2 YDEGEE. The whole variable domain, remainder taken from reference TRBV5-8 and TRBJ1-2, is EAGVTQSPTHLIKTRGQQATLRCSPISGHTSVYWYQQALGLGLQFLLWYDEGEERNRGNFPPRFSGRQFPNYSSELNVNALELEDSALYLCASSLGDRVVYGYTFGSGTRLTVV.

The rearrangement links TRBV2 to TRBJ1-2; 10 nucleotides align to TRBD1. After removal of 3 bases from V and 4 bases from J, the junction contained 8 bases not matched to a gene. Germline CDR1 and CDR2: SNHLY and FYNNEI. The CDR3 has 16 amino acids. CDR3 amino acids: CASSELADRGPYGYTF. The CDR3 region has the DNA TGTGCCAGCAGTGAGCTTGCCGACAGGGGGCCCTATGGCTACACCTTC.

CDR3 amino acids: CASSTEPSGKLFF. Written as DNA, the CDR3 is TGTGCCAGCAGTACTGAACCAAGCGGAAAACTGTTTTTT. This sequence joins TRBV7-2 and TRBJ1-4; D is unclear. The CDR3 spans 13 residues. V lost 6 bases and J 10 bases, leaving 15 bases between the germline ends. Germline values: CDR1 SGHTA, CDR2 FQGNSA.

This chain links TRBV6-5 with TRBJ1-2; 7 bases agree with TRBD1. CDR1 is MNHEY, CDR2 SVGAGI, per germline. The V gene end was trimmed by 5 bases and the J gene end by 5 bases; junction bases not matched to a gene: 5. The CDR3 has 13 residues. CDR3 DNA sequence: TGTGCCAGCAGTCCTCCGACAGGGTATGGCTACACCTTC. Protein sequence: CASSPPTGYGYTF.

The rearrangement uses TRBV27 and TRBJ1-2, with 7 bases lining up with TRBD1. Germline CDR1 reads MNHEY; CDR2 reads SMNVEV (reference sequence). The CDR3 has 11 amino acids. Unmatched junction bases numbered 3, after V lost 6 bases and J lost 8 bases. The CDR3 here is CASSDRVGYTF. The DNA for the CDR3 is TGTGCCAGCAGCGACAGGGTGGGCTACACCTTC.